The rows below give T cell receptor beta chains drawn from one sample of a study of Ad26.COV2.S vaccination and SARS-CoV-2 variants. Data came from immunoSEQ multiplex PCR; TCRdb stores just in-frame clones and leaves some out. Of about 400,000 clones listed, 75% to 90% are singletons. This material consisted of peripheral blood, taken in a trial of Ad26.COV2.S vaccine versus placebo. Receptors originate from a person aged 18 to 65 who received the Ad26.COV2.S COVID-19 vaccine or a placebo. CDR3s leave out the opening cysteine and the closing phenylalanine or tryptophan.

TRBV4-1,TRBJ2-7,ASSQISTGEYEQY
TRBV11-3,TRBJ1-2,ASSLSGEWSHYGYT
TRBV6-5,TRBJ2-1,ATGDTESYNEQF
TRBV5-6,TRBJ2-2,ASSLILNTGELF
TRBV5-1,TRBJ1-1,ASSPGGSGGLNTEAF
TRBV19,TRBJ2-1,ASSIGPGGRGHEQF
TRBV4-1,TRBJ2-2,ASSQLALAGSGRASTGELF
TRBV6-1,TRBJ1-5,ASSEVQGQPQH
TRBV6-5,TRBJ2-7,ASRTDPGYEQY
TRBV7-2,TRBJ1-2,ASSPDRRGYT
TRBV7-9,TRBJ2-1,ASSPRAGPSYNEQF
TRBV6-2/TRBV6-3,TRBJ2-2,ASSSNDRDTGELF
TRBV12-2,TRBJ1-1,ASRSRDSVNTEAF
TRBV9,TRBJ1-2,ASSVAVELYGGYT
TRBV10-2,TRBJ2-7,ASSESRLATGLAVANEQY
TRBV18,TRBJ2-1,ASSPPRQGTNEQF
TRBV18,TRBJ2-5,ASSPPGRPQETQY
TRBV5-6,TRBJ2-7,ASSSLHTAGEQY
TRBV29-1,TRBJ2-7,SVGLSVHEQY
TRBV9,TRBJ1-3,ASSAGQGINTIY
TRBV7-2,TRBJ1-5,ASSLVSSLEAQH
TRBV7-2,TRBJ2-3,ASSGGSGTDTQY
TRBV28,TRBJ2-7,ASSGTGTGVYEQY
TRBV19,TRBJ2-7,ASSQGTGPYEQY
TRBV5-1,TRBJ2-7,ASSLESGRFYEQY
TRBV19,TRBJ2-1,ASSIPSGRANEQF
TRBV11-3,TRBJ1-2,ASSQGPPGYT
TRBV7-7,TRBJ2-5,ASSPTGRGEETQY
TRBV14,TRBJ1-2,ASSPVTGEYGYT
TRBV28,TRBJ1-4,ASSSGTGGEKLF
TRBV9,TRBJ2-1,ASSVAGRESYNEQF
TRBV7-9,TRBJ2-5,ASSPRRGGETQY
TRBV5-1,TRBJ2-2,ASSPVRGTGELF
TRBV9,TRBJ2-1,ASSVGQGTYNEQF
TRBV28,TRBJ2-7,ASSSGQESSYEQY
TRBV13,TRBJ2-2,ASSLKYTGELF
TRBV9,TRBJ1-2,ASSEGVRTGNDYGYT
TRBV5-5,TRBJ2-3,ASSFLAGTPTDTQY
TRBV9,TRBJ2-2,ASSMRGTGELF
TRBV5-4,TRBJ2-5,ASSRLGGLETQY
TRBV2,TRBJ2-1,ASTGSGRTYNEQF
TRBV12-3/TRBV12-4,TRBJ2-7,ASSLDHSYEQY
TRBV27,TRBJ2-7,ASSLSSGVAGEQY
TRBV19,TRBJ1-4,ASSTYRDTNEKLF